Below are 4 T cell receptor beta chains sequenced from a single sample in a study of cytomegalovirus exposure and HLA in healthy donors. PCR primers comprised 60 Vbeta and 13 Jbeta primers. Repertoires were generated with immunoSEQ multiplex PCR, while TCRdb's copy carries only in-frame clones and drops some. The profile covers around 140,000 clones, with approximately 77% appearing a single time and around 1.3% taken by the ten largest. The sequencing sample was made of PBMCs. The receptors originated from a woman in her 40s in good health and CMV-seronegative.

The CDR3: CAWRRETYEQYF. The DNA of the CDR3 is TGTGCCTGGAGACGGGAAACCTACGAGCAGTACTTC. The genes are TRBV30 and TRBJ2-7; a possible D gene is TRBD2 (5 bases). From germline, CDR1 is GTSNPN and CDR2 SVGIG (reference sequence). The V gene lost 3 bases and the J gene lost 2 bases, with 8 bases spanning the gap. The CDR3 totals 12 residues.

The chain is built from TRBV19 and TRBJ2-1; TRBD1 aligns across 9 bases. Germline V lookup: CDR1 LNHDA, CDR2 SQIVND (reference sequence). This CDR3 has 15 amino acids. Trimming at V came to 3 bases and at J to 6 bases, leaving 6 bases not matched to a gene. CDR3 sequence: CASSMLGQGGNEQFF. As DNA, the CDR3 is TGTGCCAGTAGTATGTTGGGACAGGGCGGCAATGAGCAGTTCTTC.

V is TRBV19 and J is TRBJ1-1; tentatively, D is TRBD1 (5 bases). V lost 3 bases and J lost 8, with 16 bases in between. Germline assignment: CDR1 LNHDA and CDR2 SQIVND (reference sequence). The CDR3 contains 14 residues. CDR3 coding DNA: TGTGCCAGTAGTATTTCGGGGGAGAATACAGAAGCTTTCTTT. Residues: CASSISGENTEAFF.

The CDR3 loop reads CSVVGGDANEKLFF. The CDR3 DNA reads as TGCAGCGTTGTAGGGGGCGACGCTAATGAAAAACTGTTTTTT. This chain uses TRBV29-1 with TRBJ1-4, with 7 positions matching TRBD1. Germline trimming cut 4 bases from V and 3 bases from J; bases unmatched to any gene: 5. This CDR3 is built from 14 residues. Germline values: CDR1 SQVTM, CDR2 ANQGSEA.